This T cell receptor (beta chain) came from a study of T-cell reconstitution after alpha-beta-depleted transplantation in children. Points from the study as a whole: From surviving recipient T cells and thymic progenitors came the high day-60 TCRbeta diversity observed in some patients. By about two months after transplant, alpha-beta T cells reportedly arose from several hundred graft clones that had expanded. It was newly produced T cells that mostly accounted for T-cell counts and diversity one year after transplant.

Unique molecular identifiers were used to barcode this TCRbeta library. One entry per CDR3 protein results from TCRdb running MiXCR on the PCR reads. The sample carries about 90,000 distinct CDR3 sequences, about a sixth recorded once. The germline CDR1 and CDR2 sequences are DFQATT and SNEGSKA (reference sequence). The ends were cut back, 6 bases at V and 7 bases at J, with 22 bases in the middle. This CDR3 spans 14 amino acids. Comment on this clonotype: As yet, its antigen is unknown.

The source material was PBMCs, mostly from graft donor cells, sampled 180 days after TCRalphabeta/CD19-depleted stem cell transplant. The chain employs TRBV20-1 and TRBJ2-7; TRBD1 is a possible D gene (5 bases). This receptor was identified in a male patient aged 2-10 years who had a stem cell transplant for acute lymphoblastic leukemia, so the T cells may come from the graft donor. The chain's CDR3 is CSATFQGRFWEQYF. The CDR3, as DNA: TGCAGTGCCACCTTCCAGGGCAGGTTCTGGGAGCAGTACTTC.